Listed here is a single TCR beta chain. This clonotype has a handful of counts. The antigen it binds to is not known. The record has no base qualities; no much larger clone is one base away. These data belong to a study of blood T cells in healthy people across ages (dated by TCRdb to about 2015). Context from the whole study: In model experiments, template switching captured roughly one uniquely barcoded TCR beta cDNA molecule for every two T cells. Age-related changes in TCR beta repertoire diversity were measured in the study by deep sequencing normalized with unique cDNA molecular identifiers. The donors were split into four age groups: young (average about 16 years), middle-aged (roughly 40), aged (approximately 59) and long-lived (approximately 80). Donors of different ages were randomly distributed across sequencing lanes to avoid experimental bias. The study analyzed two additional independent replicas of 1 million unique cDNA reads from the same blood draw for two donors, one aged 18 to 29 and one aged 80 or older. Overall study results and their limits: As age increased, observed TCR beta diversity per million T cells dropped in a roughly linear way, and a significant reduction was already evident by age 40. Donor CMV infection status was unknown, potentially confounding age-related changes in expanded clonotypes. Total diversity estimates from one million sequenced T cells were considered lower bounds and underestimates. A strong correlation was found between observed TCR beta diversity and the percentage of naive T cells measured by flow cytometry. Because profiling used bulk unsorted PBMCs, naive and antigen-experienced compartments could not be compared conclusively. Compared with the aged group, the long-lived group had more naive CD4+ T cells, fewer expanded clones and increased TCR diversity, suggesting age selection.

The CDR3 goes from the cysteine to the phenylalanine over 15 residues. Solely the CDR3 DNA is kept, with 45 bases framed from the first base. V loses 0 bases, J loses 7 bases, and the germline ends lie 13 bases apart. CDR1 is given as SGDLS and CDR2 as YYNGEE, both from the germline V gene. Systemically healthy Caucasian individuals from Russia, some 40 in total and aged about 6 to 90 years, were included as donors. Each donor gave ten milliliters of peripheral blood, drawn into EDTA-treated Vacutainer tubes. PBMCs were isolated by Ficoll-Paque density-gradient centrifugation, with at least 7 million obtained per sample. Trizol reagent was used to extract total RNA from PBMCs, with at least 5.5 micrograms per sample. The percentages of naive CD45RAhigh/CD27high T cells were determined by flow cytometry on a PBMC aliquot from every donor. Preparation of the library involved 5' RACE. The sequencing machine was an Illumina HiSeq 2500. The second PCR ran for roughly 7 to 12 cycles and used a J-beta primer mix along with a sample-barcoded 5' primer. A unique molecular identifier was introduced onto each TCR beta cDNA molecule by a template-switch 5' adaptor carrying 12 random nucleotides. Each sample yielded at least 2.5 million CDR3-containing paired-end reads. First-strand cDNA synthesis was performed from all RNA using the Mint cDNA synthesis kit, with priming by a TRBC-specific oligonucleotide. After uracil-DNA glycosylase treatment, a first 18-cycle PCR used universal primers M1SS and BC2_uni_R on all cDNA. The original pipeline was this. Each sample was normalized by randomly selecting 1 million high-quality reads, each carrying a distinct molecular identifier. Reads with shared molecular identifiers were discarded instead of being binned into consensus sequences. MiTCR, with a Q25 quality threshold and the strictest error-elimination algorithm, was used for CDR3 identification, clonotype clustering and error correction. Lower-bound total TCR beta diversity was estimated with a nonparametric unseen species model using Euler transformation. Starting from the raw public reads, TCRdb applied fastp trimming at Q25, assembled clones with MiXCR and retained in-frame beta chains. Every entry covers one CDR3 protein and lists the most common genes and DNA from its rows. Here the V and J calls rest on TCRdb's processing, not on the authors' analysis. Here the sample has roughly 1.5 million distinct CDR3 sequences; less than 45% occur a single time. About 4.1% of the sample is held by the ten biggest clonotypes.

The sequence joins TRBV9 to TRBJ1-4; the D gene is possibly TRBD1, with 5 bases matching. Input material: blood. This TCR was sampled from a woman aged 18-29 years in good health. The DNA sequence is given as TGTGCCAGCAGCGTAGCTGGGGGAGTTTTTGAAAAACTGTTTTTT. Translated, it reads CASSVAGGVFEKLFF.